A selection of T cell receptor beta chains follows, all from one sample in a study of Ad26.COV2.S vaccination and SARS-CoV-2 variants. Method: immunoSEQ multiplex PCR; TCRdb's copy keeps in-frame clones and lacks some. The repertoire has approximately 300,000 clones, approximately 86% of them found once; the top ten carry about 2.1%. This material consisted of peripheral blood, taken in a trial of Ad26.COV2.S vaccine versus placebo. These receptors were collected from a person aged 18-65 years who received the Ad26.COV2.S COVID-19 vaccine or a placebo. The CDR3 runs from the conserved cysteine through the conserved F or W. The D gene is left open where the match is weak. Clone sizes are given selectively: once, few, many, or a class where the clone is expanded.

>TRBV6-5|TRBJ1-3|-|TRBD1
TGTGCCAGCAGCGACAGGGGACCGGGAGGAAACACCATATATTTT
CASSDRGPGGNTIYF
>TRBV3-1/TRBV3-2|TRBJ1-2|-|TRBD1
TGTGCCAGCAGCCCTAGACAGGGGTTGGACTATGGCTACACCTTC
CASSPRQGLDYGYTF
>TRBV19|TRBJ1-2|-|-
TGTGCCAGTAGCGACAGCGCGGACTATGGCTACACCTTC
CASSDSADYGYTF
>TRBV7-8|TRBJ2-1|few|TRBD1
TGTGCCAGCAGCGCACAGGGGGCCTATCGGAATGAGCAGTTCTTC
CASSAQGAYRNEQFF
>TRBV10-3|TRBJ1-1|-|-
TGTGCCATCAGCGATAATACCGGGGCCGAGGGCGATAACACTGAAGCTTTCTTT
CAISDNTGAEGDNTEAFF
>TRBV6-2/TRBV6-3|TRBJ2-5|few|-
TGTGCCAGCAGTGCGGAAGAAAGGGAGACCCAGTACTTC
CASSAEERETQYF
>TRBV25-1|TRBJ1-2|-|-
TGTGCCAGCAGTGCAAACCAGGGTTTAGGGTCCTATGGCTACACCTTC
CASSANQGLGSYGYTF
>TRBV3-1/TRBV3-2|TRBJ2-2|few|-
TGTGCCAGCAGCCAAGTCACCGGGGAGCTGTTTTTT
CASSQVTGELFF
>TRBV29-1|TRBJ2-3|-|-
TGCAGCGTTGCGACAGCAAGTGGCACAGATACGCAGTATTTT
CSVATASGTDTQYF
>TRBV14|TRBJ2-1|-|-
TGTGCCAGCAGCGTCGGGGGTTACAATGAGCAGTTCTTC
CASSVGGYNEQFF
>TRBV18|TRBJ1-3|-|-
TGTGCCAGCTCACCACTGACGGGTAGAAATGGAAACACCATATATTTT
CASSPLTGRNGNTIYF
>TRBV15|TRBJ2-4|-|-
TGTGCCACCAGCAGTGACATGGAAAACATTCAGTACTTC
CATSSDMENIQYF
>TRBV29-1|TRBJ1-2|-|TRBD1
TGCAGCGCCCGACAGGGGGCAGAGTATGGCTACACCTTC
CSARQGAEYGYTF
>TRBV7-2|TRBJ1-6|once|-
TGTGCCAGCAGCCCGGGGGGCCTTCGGCCCCTCCACTTT
CASSPGGLRPLHF
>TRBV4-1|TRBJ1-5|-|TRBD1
TGCGCCAGCAGCCTTTTCACAGGGGGCAATCAGCCCCAGCATTTT
CASSLFTGGNQPQHF
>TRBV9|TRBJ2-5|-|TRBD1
TGTGCCAGCAGCGTAGACGGACAGGGGCAAGAGACCCAGTACTTC
CASSVDGQGQETQYF
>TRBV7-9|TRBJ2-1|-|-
TGTGCCAGCAGCTTAGTGGAGACTAGGTGGATAGATGAGCAGTTCTTC
CASSLVETRWIDEQFF